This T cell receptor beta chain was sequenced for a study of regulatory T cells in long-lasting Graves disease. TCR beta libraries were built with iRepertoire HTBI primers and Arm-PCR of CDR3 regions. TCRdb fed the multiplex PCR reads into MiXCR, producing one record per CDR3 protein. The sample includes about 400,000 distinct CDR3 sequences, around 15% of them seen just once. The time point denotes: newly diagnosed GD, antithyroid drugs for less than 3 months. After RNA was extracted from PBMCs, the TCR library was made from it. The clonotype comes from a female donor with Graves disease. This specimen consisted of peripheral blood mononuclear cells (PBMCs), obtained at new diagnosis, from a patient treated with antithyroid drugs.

The CDR3 here is CSAEALGVSAGDNEQFF. CDR3 nucleotide sequence: TGCAGTGCTGAAGCCCTTGGAGTATCAGCAGGTGACAATGAGCAGTTCTTC. The chain employs TRBV20-1 and TRBJ2-1; D is unclear. The germline gives CDR1 DFQATT, CDR2 SNEGSKA (reference sequence). The CDR3 has 17 amino acids. The ends were cut back, 5 bases at V and 5 bases at J, with 25 bases in the middle.